This T cell receptor (beta chain) was sequenced for a study of follicular helper T cells after annual influenza vaccination. Data came from immunoSEQ multiplex PCR; TCRdb stores just in-frame clones and leaves some out. This sample has 28,000 or so clones, with more than 80% found just once. V was pared by 3 bases and J by 6 bases, with 6 bases between. Germline V gives CDR1 MDHEN, CDR2 SYDVKM. The CDR3 contains 11 residues. Time point of the sample: 2014-2015 season, pre-vaccination. The rearrangement uses TRBV28 and TRBJ2-7, with D possibly being TRBD1 (5 bases). This receptor was identified in an adult who received the influenza vaccine. This specimen was CXCR5+ CD38- circulating T follicular helper cells from blood, taken on the day of influenza vaccination. Subset given: circulating Tfh, non-naive CD4+CXCR5+PD-1+ (ICOS+CD38+ or ICOS-CD38-). The chain's CDR3 is CASSFRGEQYF. CDR3 coding DNA: TGTGCCAGCAGTTTTAGGGGCGAGCAGTACTTC.